A selection of T cell receptor beta chains follows, all from one sample in a study of blood T cell repertoires in COVID-19. Method: immunoSEQ multiplex PCR; TCRdb's copy keeps in-frame clones and lacks some. The sample lists 200,000 to 250,000 clones; around three quarters were seen once. The sample was peripheral blood. Source of these receptors: a woman between 65 and 79 years old with acute or convalescent COVID-19. The CDR3 runs from the conserved cysteine through the conserved F or W. A D gene is named only where the DNA matches it firmly. Rows may omit the clone size; those that give it use once, few, many or a size class.

d_call j_call v_call clone_size cdr3_aa cdr3_nt
NA TRBJ1-3 TRBV7-2 few CASSFQLSGNTIYF TGTGCCAGCAGCTTCCAACTTTCTGGAAACACCATATATTTT
NA TRBJ1-4 TRBV6-5 NA CASSYDGRRGEKLFF TGTGCCAGCAGTTACGACGGACGCCGGGGTGAAAAACTGTTTTTT
TRBD2 TRBJ2-2 TRBV7-8 NA CASSPRARTSGNANTGELFF TGTGCCAGCAGCCCTAGGGCAAGGACTAGCGGGAACGCGAACACCGGGGAGCTGTTTTTT
NA TRBJ2-7 TRBV6-6 NA CASRRTGQTYEQYF TGTGCCAGCAGGCGTACAGGGCAGACCTACGAGCAGTACTTC
TRBD2 TRBJ2-2 TRBV9 NA CASSVEFLAGVMLNTGELFF TGTGCCAGCAGCGTAGAGTTCCTGGCGGGGGTGATGCTGAACACCGGGGAGCTGTTTTTT
NA TRBJ1-5 TRBV9 NA CASSDSGVNQPQHF TGTGCCAGCAGCGATTCAGGGGTAAATCAGCCCCAGCATTTT
NA TRBJ2-5 TRBV12-1 NA CASSPLAFQETQYF TGTGCCAGCAGCCCACTAGCGTTCCAAGAGACCCAGTACTTC
NA TRBJ2-1 TRBV11-3 NA CASSLGRGSYNEQFF TGTGCCAGCAGCTTAGGACGGGGTTCCTACAATGAGCAGTTCTTC
TRBD2 TRBJ2-3 TRBV4-3 once CASSLSRLAGGLGTQYF TGCGCCAGCAGCCTTTCTCGACTAGCGGGGGGGCTGGGTACGCAGTATTTT
TRBD1 TRBJ2-1 TRBV10-1 few CASSLQGANEQFF TGCGCCAGTTCCTTACAGGGGGCCAATGAGCAGTTCTTC
NA TRBJ2-5 TRBV29-1 few CSVDGTGLRETQYF TGCAGCGTTGATGGGACGGGACTCCGCGAGACCCAGTACTTC
NA TRBJ2-7 TRBV5-1 NA CASSFRTEYEQYF TGCGCCAGCAGCTTTAGGACTGAATACGAGCAGTACTTC
TRBD1 TRBJ2-1 TRBV5-4 NA CASSSWDRGWGEQFF TGTGCCAGCAGCTCCTGGGACAGGGGATGGGGTGAGCAGTTCTTC
TRBD2 TRBJ2-7 TRBV6-6 NA CASSYGYGGEQYF TGTGCCAGCAGTTACGGGTACGGGGGGGAGCAGTACTTC
TRBD1 TRBJ1-5 TRBV7-2 once CASRAGQGMGNQPQHF TGTGCCAGCAGGGCGGGACAGGGAATGGGCAATCAGCCCCAGCATTTT
TRBD2 TRBJ2-1 TRBV18 NA CASSQRGALNEQFF TGTGCCAGCTCCCAGCGGGGGGCCCTCAATGAGCAGTTCTTC
NA TRBJ2-2 TRBV1 NA CTSSQAIAGRVGGELFF TGCACCAGCAGCCAAGCAATAGCGGGAAGAGTGGGCGGGGAGCTGTTTTTT
NA TRBJ1-2 TRBV6-5 NA CASSYSYRTNYGYTF TGTGCCAGCAGTTACTCGTACAGGACTAACTATGGCTACACCTTC
TRBD2 TRBJ2-5 TRBV10-1 NA CASSESGGQETQYF TGCGCCAGCAGTGAATCGGGGGGACAAGAGACCCAGTACTTC
TRBD2 TRBJ2-1 TRBV29-1 NA CSVEVGASGGYNGEQFF TGCAGCGTTGAAGTAGGGGCTAGCGGGGGGTATAACGGTGAGCAGTTCTTC
TRBD2 TRBJ2-3 TRBV24-1 NA CATSVASGGFTDTQYF TGTGCCACCAGTGTGGCTAGCGGGGGATTCACAGATACGCAGTATTTT
NA TRBJ2-3 TRBV10-3 once CAISVSQSTDTQYF TGTGCCATCAGTGTATCGCAGAGCACAGATACGCAGTATTTT
NA TRBJ1-3 TRBV4-1 few CASSREGRPTAGNTIYF TGCGCCAGCAGCCGGGAGGGGCGCCCCACCGCTGGAAACACCATATATTTT
NA TRBJ1-3 TRBV7-2 NA CASSLDAGGNTIYF TGTGCCAGCAGCTTAGACGCAGGTGGAAACACCATATATTTT
TRBD2 TRBJ2-1 TRBV29-1 NA CSVSGVRVYNEQFF TGCAGCGTGAGCGGGGTCCGGGTCTACAATGAGCAGTTCTTC
NA TRBJ2-1 TRBV3-1/TRBV3-2 NA CASSLGDEQFF TGTGCCAGCAGCCTCGGGGATGAGCAGTTCTTC
TRBD1 TRBJ1-3 TRBV6-5 NA CAGTQGAAGNTIYF TGTGCCGGGACACAGGGGGCTGCTGGAAACACCATATATTTT
NA TRBJ1-5 TRBV6-5 few CATARGVGQPQHF TGTGCCACCGCCCGGGGGGTGGGTCAGCCCCAGCATTTT
NA TRBJ1-6 TRBV7-3 once CASSFQAGDNSPLHF TGTGCCAGCAGCTTTCAGGCAGGGGATAATTCACCCCTCCACTTT
NA TRBJ2-2 TRBV30 NA CAWCYGGLGELFF TGTGCCTGGTGCTACGGGGGGCTCGGGGAGCTGTTTTTT
TRBD1 TRBJ1-6 TRBV4-2 NA CASSQARGQGAPSPLHF TGTGCCAGCAGCCAAGCACGGGGACAGGGGGCGCCTTCACCCCTCCACTTT
TRBD1 TRBJ2-7 TRBV4-1 once CASSQELAGTGTYEQYF TGCGCCAGCAGCCAAGAATTAGCCGGGACAGGAACCTACGAGCAGTACTTC
TRBD2 TRBJ2-5 TRBV7-2 NA CASSTQRGPQETQYF TGTGCCAGCAGCACCCAGCGGGGACCCCAAGAGACCCAGTACTTC
NA TRBJ1-6 TRBV24-1 NA CATRQLPGGSPLHF TGTGCCACGAGACAGTTGCCGGGGGGTTCACCCCTCCACTTT
NA TRBJ1-5 TRBV6-6 NA CASMLQEGNQPQHF TGTGCCAGCATGCTACAGGAAGGCAATCAGCCCCAGCATTTT
NA TRBJ1-6 TRBV6-6 NA CASSTTASNSPLHF TGTGCCAGCAGTACGACAGCCTCGAATTCACCCCTCCACTTT
TRBD1 TRBJ2-5 TRBV7-6 NA CASSRRTGGRETQYF TGTGCCAGCAGCCGACGGACAGGGGGCAGGGAGACCCAGTACTTC
NA TRBJ1-2 TRBV25-1 few CASSEGGGQTYGYTF TGTGCCAGCAGTGAAGGAGGAGGACAGACCTATGGCTACACCTTC
NA TRBJ2-3 TRBV4-3 NA CASSRARGSTDTQYF TGCGCCAGCAGCCGAGCACGGGGTTCCACAGATACGCAGTATTTT
NA TRBJ1-2 TRBV15 NA CATSRQDSYGYTF TGTGCCACCAGCAGACAAGACAGTTATGGCTACACCTTC
NA TRBJ2-3 TRBV6-2/TRBV6-3 NA CASSPGTSQDTQYF TGTGCCAGCAGTCCCGGGACTTCACAAGATACGCAGTATTTT
TRBD1 TRBJ1-2 TRBV23-1 once CARLRGTGGNYGYTF TGCGCCAGGTTACGCGGGACAGGGGGTAACTATGGCTACACCTTC
NA TRBJ1-2 TRBV9 NA CASSASPGGGIGYTF TGTGCCAGCAGCGCCTCACCCGGAGGAGGTATAGGCTACACCTTC
TRBD1 TRBJ1-5 TRBV5-5 NA CASSPGPGQGGQPQHF TGTGCCAGCAGCCCCGGTCCGGGACAGGGTGGTCAGCCCCAGCATTTT
TRBD1 TRBJ2-7 TRBV19 NA CASPNDRAYEQYF TGTGCCAGTCCCAATGACAGGGCCTACGAGCAGTACTTC
NA TRBJ2-1 TRBV2 NA CASQSYNEQFF TGTGCCAGCCAATCCTACAATGAGCAGTTCTTC
TRBD2 TRBJ2-1 TRBV10-1 once CASSEILAASYNEQFF TGCGCCAGCAGTGAGATACTAGCGGCGTCCTACAATGAGCAGTTCTTC
NA TRBJ2-2 TRBV5-1 NA CASRIGLSTGELFF TGCGCCAGTAGGATAGGACTCTCCACCGGGGAGCTGTTTTTT
TRBD1 TRBJ1-5 TRBV15 once CATKGGVNQPQHF TGTGCCACCAAAGGGGGCGTCAATCAGCCCCAGCATTTT
TRBD2 TRBJ2-3 TRBV19 NA CASSMVGLLTDTQYF TGTGCCAGTAGTATGGTGGGACTACTCACAGATACGCAGTATTTT